The 30 T cell receptor beta chains below come from one sample, sequenced in a study of control samples from healthy donors and cancer patients. This table comes from immunoSEQ multiplex PCR, and its TCRdb copy is limited to in-frame clones, with some not included. The sample includes 150,000 or so clones, almost 90% seen only once; the top ten take roughly 1.7%. The sequencing sample was made of blood. The receptors come from a young man in good health.

The chain is built from TRBV5-6 and TRBJ2-3, with TRBD1 matching over 8 bases. This CDR3 is 15 amino acids long. Per the germline V gene, CDR1 is SGHDT and CDR2 is YYEEEE. The V and J ends lost 3 bases and 4 bases, in that order; junction bases with no gene match: 7. The CDR3 loop is CASSYPTGEADTQYF. In DNA form, the CDR3 reads TGTGCCAGCAGCTACCCGACAGGGGAGGCAGATACGCAGTATTTT.

The chain couples TRBV2 to TRBJ1-6; 8 bases are a match to TRBD1. With 6 bases clipped from V and 5 bases from J, the junction kept 6 bases outside the gene matches. CDR1 and CDR2 (germline): SNHLY, FYNNEI. CDR3 length: 15 residues. The DNA for the CDR3 is TGTGCCAGCAGGAAACAGGGGGACGATAATTCACCCCTCCACTTT. Its translation: CASRKQGDDNSPLHF.

The V and J genes are TRBV6-6 and TRBJ2-5; D perhaps matches TRBD1 (6 bases). The CDR3 is made up of 14 amino acids. Germline V gene sequence: CDR1 MNHNY, CDR2 SVGAGI (reference sequence). Trimming stripped 7 bases from V and 5 bases from J, with 17 bases between. The CDR3 DNA sequence: TGTGCCAGCACCCAAACAGGGTTCGGGGAGACCCAGTACTTC. It encodes CASTQTGFGETQYF.

The chain recombines TRBV9 with TRBJ2-7; D tentatively reads TRBD1 or TRBD2 (6 bases each). From germline, CDR1 is SGDLS and CDR2 YYNGEE. The length of the CDR3 is 14 residues. The V end lost 4 bases, the J end lost 3 bases, and 14 bases lay between the germline ends. CDR3 region: CASSPGGGGYEQYF. The CDR3 nucleotides are TGTGCCAGCAGCCCAGGCGGAGGGGGCTACGAGCAGTACTTC. Variable domain in full (rest from reference TRBV9 and TRBJ2-7): DSGVTQTPKHLITATGQRVTLRCSPRSGDLSVYWYQQSLDQGLQFLIQYYNGEERAKGNILERFSAQQFPDLHSELNLSSLELGDSALYFCASSPGGGGYEQYFGPGTRLTVT.

V usage is TRBV13 and J usage is TRBJ2-3; D is possibly TRBD1 (6 bases). There are 14 residues in the CDR3. Trimming stripped 3 bases from V and 6 bases from J, with 13 bases between. Germline V gene lookup returns CDR1 PRHDT and CDR2 FYEKMQ (reference sequence). The CDR3 DNA sequence: TGTGCCAGCAGCTTCAGGGGCGCTTCCGATACGCAGTATTTT. Amino acids: CASSFRGASDTQYF.

This clone was recorded a few times. The chain links TRBV4-2 to TRBJ1-2; D might be TRBD1 (6 bases). The CDR3 totals 15 residues. Between the trimmed V and J ends, which lost 3 bases and 3 bases, there was a span of 14 bases. Germline CDR1 is LGHNA and CDR2 is YNFKEQ. CDR3 sequence (DNA): TGTGCCAGCAGCCAGGCTAACAGGGAGGACTATGGCTACACCTTC. This translates into CASSQANREDYGYTF.

The V and J genes are TRBV27 and TRBJ2-7; 8 positions agree with TRBD1. The length of the CDR3 is 14 residues. V lost 5 bases and J lost 5; bases outside the gene matches: 8. The germline CDR1 and CDR2 sequences are MNHEY and SMNVEV (reference sequence). CDR3 nucleotide sequence: TGTGCCAGCAGTCCACGGACAGGGTCCGACGAGCAGTACTTC. Its translation is CASSPRTGSDEQYF.

The rearrangement joins TRBV6-1 to TRBJ1-2; D gene unclear. CDR3 size: 13 residues. Germline loops: CDR1 MNHNS, CDR2 SASEGT. The germline V and J ends were trimmed by 2 bases and 2 bases, with 6 bases remaining between them. The CDR3, as DNA: TGTGCCAGCAGTGAAAAGGACAACTATGGCTACACCTTC. It yields the protein CASSEKDNYGYTF.

The chain uses TRBV6-1 and TRBJ1-3; D is uncertain. V was shortened by 3 bases and J by 0 bases, with 12 bases between the two germline ends. This CDR3 comprises 16 residues. CDR1 is MNHNS and CDR2 is SASEGT in the germline V gene. CDR3 bases: TGTGCCAGCAGTGATCCCGCCGGTAGCTCTGGAAACACCATATATTTT. It translates to CASSDPAGSSGNTIYF.

V and J are TRBV5-1 and TRBJ1-2; a weak D match, TRBD1 (5 bases). Between the trimmed V and J ends, which lost 2 bases and 6 bases, there was a span of 17 bases. Germline V gene data show CDR1 as SGHRS and CDR2 as YFSETQ. The CDR3 consists of 15 residues. CDR3 DNA: TGCGCCAGCAGCTTCGGGCAGGGCGGGTTTGATGGCTACACCTTC. This codes for CASSFGQGGFDGYTF. Looking up the rest from reference TRBV5-1 and TRBJ1-2 gives the full variable domain: KAGVTQTPRYLIKTRGQQVTLSCSPISGHRSVSWYQQTPGQGLQFLFEYFSETQRNKGNFPGRFSGRQFSNSRSEMNVSTLELGDSALYLCASSFGQGGFDGYTFGSGTRLTVV.

This chain connects TRBV9 to TRBJ1-2, with 8 bases that match TRBD1. Unmatched junction bases numbered 9, after V lost 4 bases and J lost 7 bases. Germline lookup yields CDR1 SGDLS and CDR2 YYNGEE. There are 14 residues in the CDR3. Here the CDR3 DNA reads TGTGCCAGCAGCAGTGACAGGGGCCGCGGTGGCTACACCTTC. This translates into CASSSDRGRGGYTF. Filled out from reference TRBV9 and TRBJ1-2, the complete variable domain reads DSGVTQTPKHLITATGQRVTLRCSPRSGDLSVYWYQQSLDQGLQFLIQYYNGEERAKGNILERFSAQQFPDLHSELNLSSLELGDSALYFCASSSDRGRGGYTFGSGTRLTVV.

J is TRBJ1-5 and V is TRBV18; a possible D gene is TRBD1 (6 bases). The ends were cut back, 6 bases at V and 5 bases at J, with 11 bases in the middle. CDR3 length: 13 amino acids. Germline loops: CDR1 KGHSH, CDR2 LQKENI. The CDR3 nucleotides are TGTGCCAGCTCGCGGGAGGGGGATCAGCCCCAGCATTTT. It yields the protein CASSREGDQPQHF.

By its share, this clone is medium-sized. This sequence joins TRBV24-1 and TRBJ2-2; TRBD1 matches at 10 bases. The CDR3 runs to 16 residues. CDR1 is KGHDR and CDR2 is SFDVKD in the germline V gene. J was trimmed by 13 bases and V by 4 bases; bases with no gene match: 14. CDR3 bases: TGTGCCACCAGTGACACCCCGACAGGGGGCTCGAATGGGCTGTTTTTT. As protein: CATSDTPTGGSNGLFF.

The V gene is TRBV28, the J gene TRBJ2-3, with D unclear. V lost 5 bases, J lost 6 bases, and 12 bases lay in between. CDR3 size: 13 residues. The germline CDR1 and CDR2 sequences are MDHEN and SYDVKM. CDR3 loop: CASSPLDTDTQYF. DNA for the CDR3: TGTGCCAGCAGTCCCCTAGACACGGATACGCAGTATTTT.

The gene calls are TRBV4-2 and TRBJ2-7, with 8 bases aligning to TRBD2. Germline loops: CDR1 LGHNA, CDR2 YNFKEQ. The length of the CDR3 is 19 residues. Losses at the gene ends were 0 bases for V and 3 bases for J; bases not matched to a gene: 16. This chain's CDR3 is CASSQDVLAAGTVHYEQYF. The CDR3 DNA reads as TGTGCCAGCAGCCAAGATGTACTAGCGGCTGGCACCGTACACTACGAGCAGTACTTC.

CDR3 nucleotide sequence: TGTGCCAGCAGCATAGCGACAGGGCACTCCTACGAGCAGTACTTC. Protein: CASSIATGHSYEQYF. The chain couples TRBV5-8 to TRBJ2-7; 7 bases match TRBD1. This CDR3 is 15 amino acids long. Germline CDR1 is SGHTS and CDR2 is YDEGEE. V lost 4 bases, J lost 0 bases, and 7 bases stayed unmatched.

The chain combines TRBV7-3 with TRBJ2-5; D remains ambiguous. The germline V gene encodes CDR1 SGHTA and CDR2 FQGTGA. The CDR3 is 13 residues long. The V gene lost 5 bases and the J gene lost 2 bases, with 9 bases spanning the gap. CDR3 sequence reads: CASSPATQETQYF. CDR3 bases: TGTGCCAGCAGCCCGGCTACTCAAGAGACCCAGTACTTC.

This clone was observed a handful of times. This rearrangement joins TRBV10-3 to TRBJ1-1; possibly TRBD1 for D (6 bases). There are 13 residues in the CDR3. Germline CDR1 ENHRY, CDR2 SYGVKD. V was clipped by 2 bases and J by 5 bases, with 9 bases between them. The CDR3 region is CAISESQGTEAFF. CDR3 nucleotide sequence: TGTGCCATCAGTGAGAGTCAGGGGACTGAAGCTTTCTTT.

The rearrangement uses TRBV10-3 and TRBJ2-7, with D possibly matching TRBD1 (6 bases). The CDR3 contains 14 residues. V lost 4 bases to trimming and J lost 0 bases, with 10 bases between them. Germline CDR1 is ENHRY and CDR2 is SYGVKD. CDR3 sequence reads: CAISGNRASYEQYF. CDR3 DNA sequence: TGTGCCATCAGTGGAAACAGGGCCTCCTACGAGCAGTACTTC.

Concerning this clone itself: This specimen includes other DNA sequences encoding the same CDR3. This chain joins TRBV6-5 and TRBJ2-7; D gene unclear. Germline CDR1 and CDR2: MNHEY and SVGAGI. V lost 0 bases, J lost 3 bases, and 9 bases lay in between. This CDR3 contains 14 residues. In DNA form, the CDR3 reads TGTGCCAGCAGTTACTCGCGGTCCAGCTACGAGCAGTACTTC. It codes for CASSYSRSSYEQYF.

The V gene is TRBV6-5, the J gene TRBJ1-1, with 8 bases that match TRBD1. Germline V gives CDR1 MNHEY, CDR2 SVGAGI. V shed 6 bases and J 8 bases; nucleotides not matched to a gene: 5. This CDR3 contains 12 residues. CDR3 sequence (DNA): TGTGCCAGCAGCCCAGGACAGGGCGAAGCTTTCTTT. Translated: CASSPGQGEAFF.

The rearrangement uses TRBV6-2 or TRBV6-3 and TRBJ2-3; D is perhaps TRBD1 (6 bases). The V gene lost 5 bases and the J gene lost 2 bases, with 17 bases spanning the gap. This CDR3 has 16 residues. Per germline, CDR1 MNHEY and CDR2 SVGEGT. This CDR3 is CASSTVQGIPTDTQYF. CDR3 nucleotide sequence: TGTGCCAGCAGTACAGTACAGGGAATTCCCACAGATACGCAGTATTTT.

V gene TRBV3-1 (or the pseudogene TRBV3-2) combines with J gene TRBJ2-7; 9 bases fit TRBD1. The ends lost 1 base at V and 4 bases at J; junction bases unmatched: 8. Germline CDR1 LGHDT, CDR2 YNNKEL (reference sequence). The length of the CDR3 is 16 residues. This chain's CDR3 is CASSQGPGQGGYEQYF. For the CDR3, the DNA is TGTGCCAGCAGCCAAGGACCGGGACAGGGTGGTTACGAGCAGTACTTC.

CDR3 loop: CSVVRRDTGELFF. The DNA of the CDR3 is TGCAGCGTTGTTCGTCGAGACACCGGGGAGCTGTTTTTT. The V call is TRBV29-1, the J call TRBJ2-2; D gene unclear. Germline CDR1 reads SQVTM; CDR2 reads ANQGSEA. The CDR3 length is 13 residues. Trimming took off 4 bases at V and 3 bases at J, with 9 bases between the two ends.

This clone has a handful of counts. The chain recombines TRBV11-2 with TRBJ2-7; possibly TRBD1 for D (6 bases). The V and J ends lost 0 bases and 6 bases respectively, with 6 bases between them. Germline V lookup: CDR1 SGHAT, CDR2 FQNNGV. CDR3 length: 12 residues. CDR3 sequence reads: CASSLEGGEQYF. Here the CDR3 DNA reads TGTGCCAGCAGCTTAGAAGGGGGCGAGCAGTACTTC.

The rearrangement uses TRBV19 and TRBJ1-1; 9 positions match TRBD1. The J segment lost 1 base and the V segment lost 9 bases, leaving 9 bases of the junction unmatched. Germline V gene data show CDR1 as LNHDA and CDR2 as SQIVND (reference sequence). The CDR3 loop spans 15 amino acids. CDR3 DNA: TGTGCCAGCACTGACAGGGGGGTATCGAACACTGAAGCTTTCTTT. This codes for CASTDRGVSNTEAFF.

The chain has TRBV30 and TRBJ1-1, with 7 bases fitting TRBD1. The CDR3 sequence is 14 residues long. V shed 2 bases, J shed 5 bases, and the junction held 8 bases outside the gene matches. Germline loops: CDR1 GTSNPN, CDR2 SVGIG (reference sequence). The CDR3 coding sequence is TGTGCCTGGAGTCTACGACAGGGTAGGACTGAAGCTTTCTTT. Its translation is CAWSLRQGRTEAFF.

This clone was seen a single time. J is TRBJ2-7 and V is TRBV20-1, with a possible D match to TRBD2 (5 bases). The V and J ends lost 3 bases and 7 bases respectively, with 10 bases between them. The CDR3 consists of 11 residues. Germline V gives CDR1 DFQATT, CDR2 SNEGSKA (reference sequence). The CDR3 bases are TGCAGTGCTAGTGAGGGAAGAGAGCAGTACTTC. It codes for CSASEGREQYF.

This chain links TRBV15 with TRBJ2-1; no clear D gene. Looked up from germline, CDR1 is LNHNV and CDR2 is YYDKDF (reference sequence). CDR3 length equals 13 residues. V lost 3 bases and J lost 7, with 10 bases in between. This CDR3 is CATSSQDGNEQFF. The CDR3 region has the DNA TGTGCCACCAGCAGCCAGGACGGGAATGAGCAGTTCTTC.

Only one count was recorded for this clone. The chain has TRBV6-5 and TRBJ1-4; 9 positions match TRBD1. V dropped 6 bases and J dropped 7; count of bases not matched to a gene: 9. This CDR3 region has 15 residues. Germline lookup yields CDR1 MNHEY and CDR2 SVGAGI. The CDR3 DNA follows: TGTGCCAGCAGCAACAGGGGGCGCGGGGGTGAAAAACTGTTTTTT. It codes for CASSNRGRGGEKLFF.